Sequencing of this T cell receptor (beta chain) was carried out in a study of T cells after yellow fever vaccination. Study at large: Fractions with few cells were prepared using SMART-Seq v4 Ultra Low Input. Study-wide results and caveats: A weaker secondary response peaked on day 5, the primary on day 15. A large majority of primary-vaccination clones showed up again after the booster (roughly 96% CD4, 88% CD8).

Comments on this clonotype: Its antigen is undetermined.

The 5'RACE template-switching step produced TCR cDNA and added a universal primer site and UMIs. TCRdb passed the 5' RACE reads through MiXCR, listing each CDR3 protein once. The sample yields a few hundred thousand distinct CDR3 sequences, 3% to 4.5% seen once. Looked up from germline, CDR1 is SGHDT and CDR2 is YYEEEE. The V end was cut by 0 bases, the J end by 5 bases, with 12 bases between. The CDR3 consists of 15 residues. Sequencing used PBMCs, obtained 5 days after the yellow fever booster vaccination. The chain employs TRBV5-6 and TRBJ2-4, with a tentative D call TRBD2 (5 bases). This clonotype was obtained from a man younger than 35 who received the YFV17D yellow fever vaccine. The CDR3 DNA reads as TGTGCCAGCAGCTTGGGGTGGGCGCGGGAAAACATTCAGTACTTC. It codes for CASSLGWARENIQYF.